The 25 T cell receptor beta chains presented below share a single source sample, sequenced in a study of cytomegalovirus exposure and HLA in healthy donors. 60 Vbeta and 13 Jbeta primers were used in PCR. The data were produced by immunoSEQ multiplex PCR, yet TCRdb's version contains in-frame clones alone and is incomplete. The sample records 120,000 or so clones, roughly 80% being singletons. Source material: PBMCs. Source of these receptors: a female donor in good health and CMV-seronegative.

The chain combines TRBV6-5 with TRBJ1-3, with a tentative D call TRBD1 (6 bases). This CDR3 is built from 16 residues. Germline CDR1 reads MNHEY; CDR2 reads SVGAGI. The V end was cut by 2 bases, the J end by 5 bases, with 16 bases between. The CDR3 DNA follows: TGTGCCAGCAGTTACACGCGGGAGACAGGCAGAAACACCATATATTTT. Its protein product is CASSYTRETGRNTIYF.

The rearrangement joins TRBV7-3 to TRBJ2-2; D may be TRBD2 (6 bases). Between the trimmed V and J ends, which lost 5 bases and 4 bases, there was a span of 17 bases. Germline V gives CDR1 SGHTA, CDR2 FQGTGA. This CDR3 is built from 16 residues. The CDR3, as DNA: TGTGCCAGCAGCGGGCAGGGACGGGGGAGCACCGGGGAGCTGTTTTTT. This codes for CASSGQGRGSTGELFF.

The chain has TRBV19 and TRBJ1-5, with D possibly being TRBD1 (5 bases). Per the germline V gene, CDR1 is LNHDA and CDR2 is SQIVND (reference sequence). V was pared by 5 bases and J by 2 bases, with 16 bases between. This CDR3 has 16 amino acids. The CDR3 here is CASSSWGGSGNQPQHF. In DNA, the CDR3 is TGTGCCAGTAGTTCATGGGGGGGTTCGGGCAATCAGCCCCAGCATTTT.

V is TRBV5-6 and J is TRBJ1-2; the D gene is possibly TRBD1 (6 bases). In germline, CDR1 is SGHDT, CDR2 YYEEEE. The CDR3 sequence is 13 residues long. Trimming pared 4 bases from V and 4 bases from J, leaving 11 bases between. This CDR3 is CASSTGQIYGYTF. CDR3 DNA sequence: TGTGCCAGCAGCACCGGACAGATCTATGGCTACACCTTC.

This chain uses TRBV7-3 with TRBJ1-3, with 9 bases lining up with TRBD1. The CDR3 is 18 amino acids. V shed 5 bases and J 2 bases; nucleotides not matched to a gene: 13. Looked up from germline, CDR1 is SGHTA and CDR2 is FQGTGA. The CDR3 DNA is TGTGCCAGCAGCGGAGGACCGGGACAGGGTAGTACTGGAAACACCATATATTTT. It codes for CASSGGPGQGSTGNTIYF.

A single count supports this clone. The rearrangement uses TRBV6-5 and TRBJ2-3; tentatively, D is TRBD2 (7 bases). V dropped 6 bases and J dropped 6 bases, with 19 bases sitting between them. The CDR3 spans 15 residues. Germline assignment: CDR1 MNHEY and CDR2 SVGAGI. CDR3 residues: CASSPARGAMDTQYF. In DNA form, the CDR3 reads TGTGCCAGCAGCCCCGCCCGGGGGGCTATGGATACGCAGTATTTT.

V is TRBV28 and J is TRBJ2-1; 7 nucleotides line up with TRBD2. The CDR3 loop spans 15 amino acids. Per germline, CDR1 MDHEN and CDR2 SYDVKM. V was clipped by 2 bases and J by 8 bases; unmatched bases: 9. CDR3 in amino acids: CASSLRGWGGDEQFF. As DNA, the CDR3 is TGTGCCAGCAGTTTAAGAGGTTGGGGGGGTGATGAGCAGTTCTTC. Together with reference TRBV28 and TRBJ2-1, the CDR3 gives the full variable domain: DVKVTQSSRYLVKRTGEKVFLECVQDMDHENMFWYRQDPGLGLRLIYFSYDVKMKEKGDIPEGYSVSREKKERFSLILESASTNQTSMYLCASSLRGWGGDEQFFGPGTRLTVL.

The genes are TRBV11-1 and TRBJ2-7, with D tentatively TRBD1 (6 bases). CDR1 and CDR2 from the germline V gene are SGHAT and FQDESV (reference sequence). The CDR3 runs to 16 residues. V gave up 1 base and J gave up 2 bases, with 15 bases separating them. The CDR3 loop is CASSLGPTGIPYEQYF. CDR3 DNA sequence: TGTGCCAGCAGCTTAGGGCCTACAGGGATCCCCTACGAGCAGTACTTC.

This sequence joins TRBV18 and TRBJ2-1; 7 bases align to TRBD2. CDR1 is KGHSH, CDR2 LQKENI, per germline. This CDR3 has 16 amino acids. V was pared by 3 bases and J by 0 bases, with 5 bases of the junction left unmatched. CDR3 nucleotide sequence: TGTGCCAGCTCACCGCTAGCGGCGAGCTCCTACAATGAGCAGTTCTTC. Its protein is CASSPLAASSYNEQFF.

This chain uses TRBV5-4 with TRBJ1-2; maybe TRBD1 (6 bases). The germline V and J ends were trimmed by 0 bases and 3 bases, with 15 bases remaining between them. Germline CDR1 SGHNT, CDR2 YYREEE (reference sequence). The CDR3 runs 16 residues. CDR3 sequence: CASSLAGAGGDYGYTF. The CDR3 nucleotides read TGTGCCAGCAGCTTGGCGGGTGCGGGGGGCGACTATGGCTACACCTTC.

The chain joins TRBV18 to TRBJ2-5, with 11 bases identical to TRBD1. Unmatched junction bases numbered 1, after V lost 3 bases and J lost 4 bases. The CDR3 has 14 amino acids. CDR1 and CDR2 from the germline V gene are KGHSH and LQKENI. This CDR3 is CASSPGQGVETQYF. The CDR3 DNA sequence: TGTGCCAGCTCACCGGGACAGGGGGTAGAGACCCAGTACTTC.

This clone occurred a few times. The rearrangement joins TRBV11-1 to TRBJ2-3, with 16 positions matching TRBD2. Germline V gene data show CDR1 as SGHAT and CDR2 as FQDESV (reference sequence). J gave up 4 bases and V 5 bases, and 12 bases lay outside the gene matches. The CDR3 has 19 amino acids. The chain's CDR3 is CASSQGLAGGPSVADTQYF. The CDR3 DNA sequence: TGTGCCAGCAGCCAGGGACTAGCGGGAGGGCCCTCCGTCGCAGATACGCAGTATTTT.

About this clone itself: The junction does not match germline at one end; this may be a read error. This chain connects TRBV7-9 to TRBJ2-3, with D possibly matching TRBD1 (5 bases). CDR3 length: 12 amino acids. Germline V gene data show CDR1 as SEHNR and CDR2 as FQNEAQ (reference sequence). The CDR3 here is CSSSFDSGTQYF. In DNA form, the CDR3 reads TGTTCCAGCAGCTTCGACAGTGGTACGCAGTATTTT.

This clone was picked up one time. The chain uses TRBV7-2 and TRBJ2-1, with no clear D. The CDR3 length is 15 residues. In germline, CDR1 is SGHTA, CDR2 FQGNSA. V was trimmed by 5 bases and J by 0 bases, leaving 11 bases between them. CDR3 amino acids: CASSREARSYNEQFF. The CDR3 DNA reads TGTGCCAGCAGCCGCGAGGCCCGCTCCTACAATGAGCAGTTCTTC.

The chain employs TRBV30 and TRBJ2-6; D is possibly TRBD2 (6 bases). The germline V gene has CDR1 GTSNPN and CDR2 SVGIG (reference sequence). V lost 3 bases to trimming and J lost 4 bases, with 25 bases between them. This CDR3 has 19 amino acids. The CDR3 DNA reads TGTGCCTGGAGACCTGGAGAGGGAGGTCCCACGGCGGGGGCCAACGTCCTGACTTTC. This sequence encodes CAWRPGEGGPTAGANVLTF.

The chain is built from TRBV27 and TRBJ1-1; TRBD1 is a possible D gene (5 bases). Germline-derived CDR1 and CDR2 are MNHEY and SMNVEV (reference sequence). V dropped 3 bases and J dropped 6 bases, with 14 bases sitting between them. The CDR3 is 14 amino acids. CDR3 coding DNA: TGTGCCAGCAGTTTTGAAGGGCTCAGGGCTGAAGCTTTCTTT. Protein sequence: CASSFEGLRAEAFF.

The chain is built from TRBV30 and TRBJ2-7, with unresolved D. Germline V gene data show CDR1 as GTSNPN and CDR2 as SVGIG (reference sequence). Trimming removed 0 bases at V and 0 bases at J, with 12 bases between. The CDR3 is made up of 15 amino acids. CDR3 residues: CAWSVTWYSSYEQYF. The CDR3 DNA reads as TGTGCCTGGAGTGTCACCTGGTATAGCTCCTACGAGCAGTACTTC.

This clone occurred once. This chain joins TRBV28 and TRBJ1-5; possibly TRBD1 for D (6 bases). Germline values: CDR1 MDHEN, CDR2 SYDVKM. V lost 4 bases, J lost 4 bases, and 11 bases lay in between. There are 14 residues in the CDR3. The CDR3 region is CASSYQGFNQPQHF. The CDR3 DNA follows: TGTGCCAGCAGTTATCAGGGGTTTAATCAGCCCCAGCATTTT.

The chain employs TRBV29-1 and TRBJ2-1; D remains unclear. The CDR3 is 10 amino acids. Germline-derived CDR1 and CDR2 are SQVTM and ANQGSEA. V lost 5 bases and J 8 bases, leaving 7 bases between the germline ends. CDR3 residues: CSVLSDEQFF. As DNA, the CDR3 is TGCAGCGTTTTAAGCGATGAGCAGTTCTTC.

The V call is TRBV28, the J call TRBJ2-1, with a possible D match to TRBD2 (6 bases). Germline V lookup: CDR1 MDHEN, CDR2 SYDVKM. The V gene lost 7 bases and the J gene lost 6 bases, with 16 bases spanning the gap. The CDR3 covers 14 residues. The CDR3 spells CASTFGLTSNEQFF. The CDR3, as DNA: TGTGCCAGCACCTTTGGACTAACGAGCAATGAGCAGTTCTTC.

This chain uses TRBV7-6 with TRBJ2-7; the D gene is possibly TRBD1 (6 bases). CDR1 and CDR2 (germline): SGHVS, FNYEAQ. The ends were cut back, 5 bases at V and 7 bases at J, with 15 bases in the middle. The CDR3 is made up of 13 amino acids. The CDR3 is CASSKDRIGEQYF. For the CDR3, the DNA is TGTGCCAGCAGCAAAGACAGGATAGGAGAGCAGTACTTC.

This clone is a singleton in its sample. The rearrangement links TRBV28 to TRBJ2-7; 13 bases align to TRBD2. The CDR3 extends over 17 amino acids. V lost 5 bases and J lost 4; bases outside the gene matches: 11. Germline V CDR1 and CDR2: MDHEN, SYDVKM. CDR3 amino acids: CASSGTGTSGILYEQYF. The CDR3 nucleotides read TGTGCCAGCAGTGGAACCGGGACTAGCGGGATATTATACGAGCAGTACTTC.

This clone was recorded a few times. The genes are TRBV5-8 and TRBJ2-7; maybe TRBD2 (6 bases). This CDR3 region has 13 residues. CDR1 and CDR2 (germline): SGHTS, YDEGEE. Trimming removed 4 bases from V and 6 bases from J, with 14 bases in between. The CDR3 sequence is CASSLDYVREQYF. CDR3 nucleotide sequence: TGTGCCAGCAGCCTGGACTACGTCCGCGAGCAGTACTTC.

CDR3 nucleotides: TGTGCCAGCAGTTCCGGTTCAGGGGGCGCTTATACGCTCTATGGCTACACCTTC. Its protein is CASSSGSGGAYTLYGYTF. V gene TRBV28 combines with J gene TRBJ1-2; 8 bases are a match to TRBD1. This CDR3 contains 18 residues. The V gene end was trimmed by 4 bases and the J gene end by 4 bases; junction bases not matched to a gene: 17. Germline CDR1 is MDHEN and CDR2 is SYDVKM.

This chain connects TRBV27 to TRBJ2-1; 16 positions match TRBD2. V was pared by 4 bases and J by 8 bases, with 8 bases of the junction left unmatched. The CDR3 length is 17 residues. The germline V gene encodes CDR1 MNHEY and CDR2 SMNVEV (reference sequence). CDR3 in DNA: TGTGCCAGCAGTTGGGGACTAGCGGGAGGGCCGGGGGATGAGCAGTTCTTC. Protein sequence: CASSWGLAGGPGDEQFF.